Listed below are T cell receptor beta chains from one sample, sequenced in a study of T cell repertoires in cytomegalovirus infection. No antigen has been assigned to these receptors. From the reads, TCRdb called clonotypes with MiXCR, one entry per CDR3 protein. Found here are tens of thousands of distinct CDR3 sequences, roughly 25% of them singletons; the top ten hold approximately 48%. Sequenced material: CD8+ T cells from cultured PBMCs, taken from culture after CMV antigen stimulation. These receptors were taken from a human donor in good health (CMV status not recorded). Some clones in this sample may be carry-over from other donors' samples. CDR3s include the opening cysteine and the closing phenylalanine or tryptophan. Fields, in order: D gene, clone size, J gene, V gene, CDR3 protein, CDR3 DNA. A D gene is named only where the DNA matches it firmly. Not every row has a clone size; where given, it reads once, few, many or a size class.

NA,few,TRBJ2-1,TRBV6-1,CASSRGAAQFF,TGTGCCAGCAGTCGGGGGGCAGCGCAGTTCTTC
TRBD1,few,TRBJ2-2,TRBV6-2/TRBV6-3,CASRPTGRSTGELFF,TGTGCCAGCAGGCCGACAGGGCGGAGCACCGGGGAGCTGTTTTTT
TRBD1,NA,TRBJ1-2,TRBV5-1,CASSSGQEINYGYTF,TGCGCCAGCAGCTCAGGACAGGAGATCAACTATGGCTACACCTTC
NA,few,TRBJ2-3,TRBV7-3,CASSLTGIQADTQYF,TGTGCCAGCAGCTTAACGGGGATCCAGGCAGATACGCAGTATTTT
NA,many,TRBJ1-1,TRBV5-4,CASSWGGPGAMNTEAFF,TGTGCCAGCAGCTGGGGTGGGCCAGGGGCCATGAACACTGAAGCTTTCTTT
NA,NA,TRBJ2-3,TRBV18,CASSPPLAITDTQYF,TGTGCCAGCTCACCACCTCTTGCTATCACAGATACGCAGTATTTT
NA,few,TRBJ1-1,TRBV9,CASSGDGLNTEAFF,TGTGCCAGCAGCGGGGATGGACTGAACACTGAAGCTTTCTTT
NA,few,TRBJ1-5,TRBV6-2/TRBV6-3,CASSYQAQPQHF,TGTGCCAGCAGTTATCAGGCTCAGCCCCAGCATTTT
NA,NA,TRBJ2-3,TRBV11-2,CASSLGYPDPLRTDTQYF,TGTGCCAGCAGCTTAGGGTATCCAGACCCCCTCCGCACAGATACGCAGTATTTT
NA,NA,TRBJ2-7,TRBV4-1,CASSSGDEQYF,TGCGCCAGCAGCAGTGGGGACGAGCAGTACTTC
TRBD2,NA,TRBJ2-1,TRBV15,CATSRDVGGTSGSYSYNEQFF,TGTGCCACCAGCAGAGATGTTGGAGGGACTAGCGGGAGTTACTCCTACAATGAGCAGTTCTTC
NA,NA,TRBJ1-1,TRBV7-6,CVSSTGRTTEAFF,TGTGTCAGCAGCACAGGGCGAACCACTGAAGCTTTCTTT
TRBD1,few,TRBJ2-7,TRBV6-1,CASSFRGQGDEQYF,TGTGCCAGCAGTTTTCGAGGACAGGGCGACGAGCAGTACTTC
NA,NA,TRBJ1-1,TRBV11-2,CASSFEGMGNTEAFF,TGTGCCAGCAGCTTTGAGGGGATGGGGAACACTGAAGCTTTCTTT
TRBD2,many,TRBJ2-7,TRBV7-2,CASSNPGRGSYEQYF,TGTGCCAGCAGCAATCCGGGGAGGGGCTCCTACGAGCAGTACTTC
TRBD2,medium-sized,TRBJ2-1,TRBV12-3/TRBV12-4,CASSLSWRGGLEQFF,TGTGCCAGCAGTTTGTCTTGGCGGGGGGGCCTTGAGCAGTTCTTC
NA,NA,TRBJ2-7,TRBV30,CAWALTSVGQYF,TGTGCCTGGGCGTTGACTTCGGTGGGGCAGTACTTC
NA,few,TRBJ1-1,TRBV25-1,CASRQTGTENTEAFF,TGTGCCAGCAGACAGACCGGGACGGAGAACACTGAAGCTTTCTTT
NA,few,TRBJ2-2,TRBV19,CASRDDSLNTGELFF,TGTGCCAGTAGGGACGACAGCCTGAACACCGGGGAGCTGTTTTTT
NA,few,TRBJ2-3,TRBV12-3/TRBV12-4,CASSPDPPRGRADTQYF,TGTGCCAGCAGTCCGGACCCCCCGCGGGGGCGTGCAGATACGCAGTATTTT
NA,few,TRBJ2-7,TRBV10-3,CAISELGTNEQYF,TGTGCCATCAGTGAACTCGGGACAAACGAGCAGTACTTC
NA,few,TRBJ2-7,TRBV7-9,CASSLGAGSYEQYF,TGTGCCAGCAGCTTAGGGGCAGGGTCCTACGAGCAGTACTTC
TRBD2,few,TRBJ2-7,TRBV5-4,CASSSRLAGPYEQYF,TGTGCCAGCAGCTCCCGGCTAGCGGGACCCTACGAGCAGTACTTC
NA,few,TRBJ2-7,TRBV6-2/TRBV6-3,CASSYSSFAPPSYEQYF,TGTGCCAGCAGTTACTCGTCGTTCGCCCCGCCTTCCTACGAGCAGTACTTC
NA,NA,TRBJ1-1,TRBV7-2,CASSFTVNTEAFF,TGTGCCAGCAGCTTCACCGTGAACACTGAAGCTTTCTTT
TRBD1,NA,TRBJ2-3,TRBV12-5,CASGLPDRAGDTQYF,TGTGCTAGTGGTTTGCCCGACAGGGCGGGCGATACGCAGTATTTT
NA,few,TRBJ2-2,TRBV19,CASSIDRRGTGELFF,TGTGCCAGTAGTATCGACAGGCGAGGGACCGGGGAGCTGTTTTTT
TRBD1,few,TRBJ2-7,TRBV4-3,CASSQDMDRGSHEQYF,TGCGCCAGCAGCCAAGATATGGACAGGGGTTCCCACGAGCAGTACTTC
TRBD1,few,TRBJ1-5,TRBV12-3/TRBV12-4,CASSLTGGRNQPQHF,TGTGCCAGCAGTTTAACAGGGGGCCGCAATCAGCCCCAGCATTTT
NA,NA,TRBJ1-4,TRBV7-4,CASSRGHGMTNEKLFF,TGTGCCAGCAGCCGGGGACACGGAATGACTAATGAAAAACTGTTTTTT
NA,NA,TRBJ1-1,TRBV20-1,CSPKTGLWNTEAFF,TGCAGCCCAAAAACGGGACTCTGGAACACTGAAGCTTTCTTT
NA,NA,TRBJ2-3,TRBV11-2,CASSLGPTWNTQYF,TGTGCCAGCAGCTTAGGACCGACATGGAATACGCAGTATTTT
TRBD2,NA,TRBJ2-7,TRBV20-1,CSARSSGGSYEQYF,TGCAGTGCGCGTTCTAGCGGGGGGTCCTACGAGCAGTACTTC
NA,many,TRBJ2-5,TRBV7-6,CASSSGLAETQYF,TGTGCCAGCAGCTCGGGATTGGCGGAGACCCAGTACTTC
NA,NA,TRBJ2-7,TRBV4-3,CASSQDLGEEQYF,TGCGCCAGCAGCCAAGATCTGGGGGAAGAGCAGTACTTC
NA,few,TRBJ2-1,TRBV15,CATSRDLGKINEQFF,TGTGCCACCAGCAGAGATCTTGGGAAAATCAATGAGCAGTTCTTC
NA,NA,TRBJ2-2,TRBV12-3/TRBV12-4,CASSLTGDTGELFF,TGTGCCAGCAGTTTAACAGGAGACACCGGGGAGCTGTTTTTT
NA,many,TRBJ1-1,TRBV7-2,CASSLSRGVGTEAFF,TGTGCCAGCAGCTTAAGTAGGGGAGTGGGGACTGAAGCTTTCTTT
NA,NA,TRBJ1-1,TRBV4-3,CASSQDSIEMNTEAFF,TGCGCCAGCAGCCAAGATTCCATTGAAATGAACACTGAAGCTTTCTTT
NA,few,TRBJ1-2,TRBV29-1,CSVDGRQGDGYTF,TGCAGCGTTGATGGCAGGCAAGGAGATGGCTACACCTTC
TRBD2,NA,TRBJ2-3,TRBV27,CASSGGSGGKTDTQYF,TGTGCCAGCAGTGGGGGCAGCGGGGGAAAAACAGATACGCAGTATTTT
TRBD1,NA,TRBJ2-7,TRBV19,CASSMTGTAYEQYF,TGTGCCAGTAGTATGACAGGGACGGCCTACGAGCAGTACTTC
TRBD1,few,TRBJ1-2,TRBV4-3,CASSQEVQGDYGYTF,TGCGCCAGCAGCCAAGAGGTGCAGGGGGACTATGGCTACACCTTC
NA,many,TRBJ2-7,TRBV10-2,CASSETRTYEQYF,TGCGCCAGCAGTGAGACGAGAACCTACGAGCAGTACTTC
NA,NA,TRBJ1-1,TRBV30,CAWSMIGDTEAFF,TGTGCCTGGAGTATGATTGGAGACACTGAAGCTTTCTTT
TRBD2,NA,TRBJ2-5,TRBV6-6,CASKRELGLAGGQETQYF,TGTGCCAGCAAACGGGAATTGGGTTTAGCGGGAGGCCAAGAGACCCAGTACTTC
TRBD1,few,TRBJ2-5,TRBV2,CASKGTASETQYF,TGTGCCAGCAAGGGGACAGCTTCGGAGACCCAGTACTTC
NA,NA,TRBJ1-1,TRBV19,CASAEGGQLNTEAFF,TGTGCCAGTGCTGAGGGGGGACAACTGAACACTGAAGCTTTCTTT
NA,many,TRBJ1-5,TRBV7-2,CASSLWQINQPQHF,TGTGCCAGCAGCTTATGGCAGATAAATCAGCCCCAGCATTTT
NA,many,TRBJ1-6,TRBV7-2,CASSLATGVNSPLHF,TGTGCCAGCAGCTTAGCAACCGGGGTTAATTCACCCCTCCACTTT
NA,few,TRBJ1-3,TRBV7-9,CASKGGNSGNTIYF,TGTGCCAGCAAGGGCGGAAACTCTGGAAACACCATATATTTT
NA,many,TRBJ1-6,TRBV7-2,CASSLGGGGNSPLHF,TGTGCCAGCAGCTTAGGGGGAGGGGGTAACTCACCCCTCCACTTT
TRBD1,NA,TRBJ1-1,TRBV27,CASSSIDRDGTTEAFF,TGTGCCAGCAGTTCCATCGACAGGGACGGTACCACTGAAGCTTTCTTT
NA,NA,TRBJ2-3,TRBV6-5,CASSYSGGSTDTQYF,TGTGCCAGCAGTTACTCAGGCGGTAGCACAGATACGCAGTATTTT